These 17 T cell receptor beta chains share one sample of origin, sequenced in a study of cytomegalovirus exposure and HLA in healthy donors. Amplification used 60 Vbeta primers and 13 Jbeta primers. Repertoires were generated with immunoSEQ multiplex PCR, while TCRdb's copy carries only in-frame clones and drops some. The sample carries around 150,000 clones, approximately 72% recorded once. Sequenced sample: PBMCs. Receptors originate from a female donor in good health and CMV-seronegative.

This chain joins TRBV5-1 and TRBJ1-2; weak D call: TRBD1 (5 bases). The V and J ends lost 0 bases and 8 bases respectively, with 14 bases between them. Germline V CDR1 and CDR2: SGHRS, YFSETQ. The CDR3 consists of 14 residues. The CDR3, as DNA: TGCGCCAGCAGCTTGGATGAAGGGGCAGGAGGCTACACCTTC. Encoded protein: CASSLDEGAGGYTF.

For this clone: The sample contains more than one DNA sequence encoding this CDR3. The chain combines TRBV11-2 with TRBJ2-7, with D perhaps matching TRBD2 (6 bases). This CDR3 has 13 residues. Trimming shortened V by 2 bases and J by 1 base, and 6 bases separated the two germline ends. CDR1 and CDR2 from the germline V gene are SGHAT and FQNNGV. The CDR3 sequence is CASSLSGSYEQYF. The CDR3 DNA reads TGTGCCAGCAGCTTAAGCGGGTCCTACGAGCAGTACTTC.

The rearrangement uses TRBV29-1 and TRBJ1-5, with D tentatively TRBD1 (5 bases). In germline, CDR1 is SQVTM, CDR2 ANQGSEA. Trimming stripped 4 bases from V and 5 bases from J, with 6 bases between. This CDR3 comprises 11 residues. The CDR3 region has the DNA TGCAGCGTTGGGGGGGATCAGCCCCAGCATTTT. Encoded protein: CSVGGDQPQHF.

The chain carries TRBV27 and TRBJ2-1; TRBD2 matches at 7 bases. CDR1 is MNHEY and CDR2 is SMNVEV in the germline V gene (reference sequence). With 2 bases clipped from V and 6 bases from J, the junction kept 16 bases outside the gene matches. This CDR3 comprises 18 residues. CDR3 protein: CASSLDFPSGIFGNEQFF. The CDR3 DNA reads TGTGCCAGCAGTTTAGATTTCCCCAGCGGGATATTTGGCAATGAGCAGTTCTTC.

The rearrangement joins TRBV2 to TRBJ1-3; D is unresolved. CDR1 is SNHLY and CDR2 is FYNNEI in the germline V gene. CDR3 length equals 14 residues. Trimming left V 3 bases short and J 4 bases short, with 10 bases between. The CDR3 loop reads CASSEFTVGNTIYF. CDR3 DNA: TGTGCCAGCAGTGAGTTTACAGTCGGAAACACCATATATTTT.

This rearrangement joins TRBV2 to TRBJ2-7, with TRBD2 matching 8 bases. The junction had 10 bases not matched to a gene; V was cut back by 5 bases and J by 7 bases. The germline V gene has CDR1 SNHLY and CDR2 FYNNEI. There are 14 residues in the CDR3. The CDR3 nucleotides are TGTGCCAGCAGTCCGGGGACTAGAGTCTTGGAGCAGTACTTC. Encoded protein: CASSPGTRVLEQYF.

This clone has only a few counts. V usage is TRBV7-9 and J usage is TRBJ2-7; weak D call: TRBD1 (6 bases). The CDR3 has 15 amino acids. Per the germline V gene, CDR1 is SEHNR and CDR2 is FQNEAQ (reference sequence). V was cut by 1 base and J by 5 bases, with 15 bases left in between. Here the CDR3 reads CASSLGQAIRDEQYF. CDR3 sequence (DNA): TGTGCCAGCAGCTTAGGACAGGCGATCCGAGACGAGCAGTACTTC.

Concerning this clone: A read error may account for a junction end that differs from germline. The genes are TRBV10-3 and TRBJ2-2; the D gene is possibly TRBD2 (6 bases). The length of the CDR3 is 13 residues. Per germline, CDR1 ENHRY and CDR2 SYGVKD. CDR3: CAITPGDTGELFF. For the CDR3, the DNA is TGTGCAATCACCCCGGGGGACACCGGGGAGCTGTTTTTT.

The chain combines TRBV19 with TRBJ2-1; a weak D match, TRBD1 (7 bases). CDR3 length equals 13 residues. The ends were cut back, 1 base at V and 8 bases at J, with 9 bases in the middle. CDR1 is LNHDA, CDR2 SQIVND, per germline (reference sequence). CDR3 protein: CASSIVRGDEQFF. The CDR3 DNA reads as TGTGCCAGTAGTATAGTCAGGGGGGATGAGCAGTTCTTC.

This sequence joins TRBV10-3 and TRBJ2-3; no clear D gene. V lost 6 bases to trimming and J lost 0 bases, with 10 bases between them. Germline CDR1 ENHRY, CDR2 SYGVKD. The CDR3 loop spans 14 amino acids. CDR3 residues: CAIRAAASTDTQYF. The CDR3 region has the DNA TGTGCCATCAGGGCGGCAGCTAGCACAGATACGCAGTATTTT.

The V gene is TRBV7-2, the J gene TRBJ1-5; D perhaps matches TRBD1 (5 bases). Trimming took off 1 base at V and 7 bases at J, with 14 bases between the two ends. The CDR3 is made up of 15 amino acids. Per germline, CDR1 SGHTA and CDR2 FQGNSA. Written as DNA, the CDR3 is TGTGCCAGCAGCTTAGTAGGCGGGGGGAGGCAGCCCCAGCATTTT. It specifies CASSLVGGGRQPQHF.

This chain uses TRBV4-1 with TRBJ2-1; 9 bases match TRBD2. Losses at the gene ends were 4 bases for V and 8 bases for J; bases not matched to a gene: 12. This CDR3 contains 16 residues. The germline V gene has CDR1 MGHRA and CDR2 YSYEKL. CDR3 sequence (DNA): TGCGCCAGCAGCCTTAGCCCCCTGCGGGGGGGCCATGAGCAGTTCTTC. It encodes CASSLSPLRGGHEQFF.

The chain joins TRBV7-9 to TRBJ2-2, with a tentative D call TRBD1 (5 bases). V lost 3 bases and J lost 6, with 8 bases in between. CDR1 and CDR2 from the germline V gene are SEHNR and FQNEAQ (reference sequence). The CDR3 length is 13 residues. DNA of the CDR3: TGTGCCAGCAGCTTGGGGCTAGCCGGGGAGCTGTTTTTT. As protein: CASSLGLAGELFF.

The chain employs TRBV15 and TRBJ1-1, with D maybe TRBD1 (5 bases). This CDR3 region has 12 residues. V was trimmed by 1 base and J by 10 bases, leaving 10 bases between them. CDR1 and CDR2 (germline): LNHNV, YYDKDF (reference sequence). The CDR3 is CATSRGQGTAFF. Here the CDR3 DNA reads TGTGCCACCAGCAGAGGGCAGGGTACAGCTTTCTTT.

V and J are TRBV2 and TRBJ2-3; 8 positions match TRBD2. V shed 6 bases and J 3 bases; nucleotides not matched to a gene: 8. Germline V CDR1 and CDR2: SNHLY, FYNNEI. The CDR3 extends over 15 amino acids. The CDR3 nucleotides are TGTGCCAGCAGCGGGGGGGCCGGGGTGACAGATACGCAGTATTTT. It translates to CASSGGAGVTDTQYF.

The chain links TRBV30 to TRBJ2-7; TRBD1 is a possible D gene (5 bases). CDR3 size: 12 residues. V lost 3 bases and J lost 7, with 13 bases in between. Germline V gene data show CDR1 as GTSNPN and CDR2 as SVGIG (reference sequence). CDR3 sequence reads: CAWSLPQEEQYF. The CDR3 region has the DNA TGTGCCTGGAGCCTCCCACAGGAGGAGCAGTACTTC.

The chain is built from TRBV6-1 and TRBJ2-1; D may be TRBD2 (5 bases). Deletions cut 4 bases from V and 0 bases from J, with 10 bases between. Germline CDR1 MNHNS, CDR2 SASEGT. The CDR3 extends over 15 amino acids. The DNA of the CDR3 is TGTGCCAGCAGTGTGTCCCGGGGCTCCTACAATGAGCAGTTCTTC. Translated: CASSVSRGSYNEQFF.